These T cell receptor beta chains were read from a single sample in a study of cytomegalovirus exposure and HLA in healthy donors. The data were produced by immunoSEQ multiplex PCR, yet TCRdb's version contains in-frame clones alone and is incomplete. Of some 190,000 clones in the sample, roughly four fifths were seen once. Sample: PBMCs. All receptors come from a woman in her 30s in good health and CMV-seropositive. The CDR3 runs from the conserved cysteine through the conserved F or W. A D gene is named only where the DNA matches it firmly. Size is stated for part of the rows, as once, few or many counts, or as a class when the clone is expanded.

once	TRBV19	NA	TRBJ2-3	TGTGCCAGTAGTGCGACTTCTAGCTACACAGATACGCAGTATTTT	CASSATSSYTDTQYF
once	TRBV7-6	TRBD2	TRBJ2-5	TGTGCCAGCAGCCCCGGACTAGGAGAGACCCAGTACTTC	CASSPGLGETQYF
NA	TRBV6-5	NA	TRBJ1-4	TGTGCCAGCAGTTACAGGCAGACTGCAACTAATGAAAAACTGTTTTTT	CASSYRQTATNEKLFF
NA	TRBV6-1	TRBD1	TRBJ2-7	TGTGCCAGCAGAGCCGGGACAGTGCTCTACGAGCAGTACTTC	CASRAGTVLYEQYF
NA	TRBV15	NA	TRBJ2-1	TGTGCCACCAGCAGACGACTAGTTGAGCAGTTCTTC	CATSRRLVEQFF
few	TRBV5-1	TRBD2	TRBJ2-7	TGCGCCAGCAGCCCTAGGGCTAGCGGGATGTACGAGCAGTACTTC	CASSPRASGMYEQYF
NA	TRBV10-3	NA	TRBJ2-3	TGTGCCATCAGTCCAGAGGTCACAGATACGCAGTATTTT	CAISPEVTDTQYF
NA	TRBV5-1	TRBD2	TRBJ2-5	TGCGCCAGCAGCACCGGAGCGGGAGTAGAGACCCAGTACTTC	CASSTGAGVETQYF
NA	TRBV28	TRBD1	TRBJ2-3	TGTGCCAGCAGTTTGACCATCCAGGGGGACACAGATACGCAGTATTTT	CASSLTIQGDTDTQYF
once	TRBV27	NA	TRBJ1-2	TGTGCCAGCAGTTTGTCCGAGAACTATGGCTACACCTTC	CASSLSENYGYTF
NA	TRBV19	NA	TRBJ2-7	TGTGCCAGTAGTGGTGCCTTCGGTCCCTACGAGCAGTACTTC	CASSGAFGPYEQYF
NA	TRBV2	TRBD1	TRBJ2-7	TGTGCCAGCAGCGTGGGGACAGCACTCAGATCCACCTACGAGCAGTACTTC	CASSVGTALRSTYEQYF
NA	TRBV6-5	NA	TRBJ2-5	TGTGCCAGCAGGGTGGACAGACGAGAGACCCAGTACTTC	CASRVDRRETQYF
NA	TRBV6-6	NA	TRBJ2-1	TGTGCCAGCAGTCCCGAAGATAGTCACAATGAGCAGTTCTTC	CASSPEDSHNEQFF
NA	TRBV5-1	NA	TRBJ2-5	TGCGCCAGCAGCTTGGTGGCTTCTCAAGAGACCCAGTACTTC	CASSLVASQETQYF
NA	TRBV28	NA	TRBJ2-4	TGTGCCAGCAGTCCGGGGGGCCTAGCGGTGGATGCAGCCAAAAACATTCAGTACTTC	CASSPGGLAVDAAKNIQYF
NA	TRBV28	NA	TRBJ1-1	TGTGCCAGCAGTCCCCGACAGCAGAACACTGAAGCTTTCTTT	CASSPRQQNTEAFF
NA	TRBV5-6	TRBD1	TRBJ1-2	TGTGCCAGCAGCTTAGGGACAGAGGCCTATGGCTACACCTTC	CASSLGTEAYGYTF
NA	TRBV28	NA	TRBJ1-2	TGTGCCAGCAGTTTACGAGCCGTAGCTAACTATGGCTACACCTTC	CASSLRAVANYGYTF
NA	TRBV10-1	NA	TRBJ2-3	TGCGCCAGCAGTGAAAAGCCCCACACAGATACGCAGTATTTT	CASSEKPHTDTQYF
NA	TRBV5-4	TRBD2	TRBJ2-7	TGTGCCAGCAGCCCGGGGGAGGGCCCCTACGAGCAGTACTTC	CASSPGEGPYEQYF
NA	TRBV7-2	TRBD1	TRBJ2-1	TGTGCCAGCTCAGGGACAGGGGGCCGCAATGAGCAGTTCTTC	CASSGTGGRNEQFF
once	TRBV12-1	NA	TRBJ1-4	TGTGCCAGCAGCTTTGCGGTTCAAAGAGGCCGCAACCAAGAAAAACTGTTTTTT	CASSFAVQRGRNQEKLFF
NA	TRBV9	TRBD2	TRBJ2-1	TGTGCCAGCAGCGTAGTCTCTGGGACTAGCGGGAGGCAAAGCTCCTACAATGAGCAGTTCTTC	CASSVVSGTSGRQSSYNEQFF
NA	TRBV11-3	TRBD1	TRBJ2-3	TGTGCCAGCAGCCCTGACAGGGGGCGAGGGGATACGCAGTATTTT	CASSPDRGRGDTQYF
NA	TRBV7-9	TRBD2	TRBJ2-2	TGTTCCAGCAGCTTAGCGCTCGGGACTAGACGGGCCGGGGAGCTGTTTTTT	CSSSLALGTRRAGELFF
once	TRBV28	NA	TRBJ1-6	TGTGCCAGCAATGCGGGGGCGCGGAGTTCACCCCTCCACTTT	CASNAGARSSPLHF
NA	TRBV2	NA	TRBJ1-5	TGTGCCAGCAGTGACTTAAGACAGCGCAATCAGCCCCAGCATTTT	CASSDLRQRNQPQHF
NA	TRBV7-2	TRBD2	TRBJ2-5	TGTGCCAGCAGCCGTGACGGCGGGAGGGGGGAGACCCAGTACTTC	CASSRDGGRGETQYF
NA	TRBV27	NA	TRBJ2-7	TGTGCCAGCAGTGAGGGTCCTACCTACGAGCAGTACTTC	CASSEGPTYEQYF